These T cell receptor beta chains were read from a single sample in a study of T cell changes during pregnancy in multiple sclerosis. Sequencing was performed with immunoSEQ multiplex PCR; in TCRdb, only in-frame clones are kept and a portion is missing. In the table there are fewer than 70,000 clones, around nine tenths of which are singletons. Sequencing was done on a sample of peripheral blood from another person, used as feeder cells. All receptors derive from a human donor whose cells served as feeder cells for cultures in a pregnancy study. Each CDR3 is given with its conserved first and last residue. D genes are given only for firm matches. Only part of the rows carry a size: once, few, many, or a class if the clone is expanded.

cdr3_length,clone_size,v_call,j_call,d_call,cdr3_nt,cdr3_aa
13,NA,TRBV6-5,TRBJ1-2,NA,TGTGCCAGCAGTTACTCAGGGAACTATGGCTACACCTTC,CASSYSGNYGYTF
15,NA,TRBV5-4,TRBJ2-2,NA,TGTGCCAGCAGCTTGTTCAGGAGTAACACCGGGGAGCTGTTTTTT,CASSLFRSNTGELFF
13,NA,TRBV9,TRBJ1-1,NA,TGTGCCAGCAGCGTAGGATGGAGTACTGAAGCTTTCTTT,CASSVGWSTEAFF
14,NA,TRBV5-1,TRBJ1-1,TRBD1,TGCGCCAGCAGCACGGGACAGGGGAACACTGAAGCTTTCTTT,CASSTGQGNTEAFF
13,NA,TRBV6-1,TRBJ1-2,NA,TGTGCCAGCAGTGAAAACGGCTTCTATGGCTACACCTTC,CASSENGFYGYTF
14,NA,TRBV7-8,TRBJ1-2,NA,TGTGCCAGCAGCCCCCAAAGAGAGGGGCCTGGCTACACCTTC,CASSPQREGPGYTF
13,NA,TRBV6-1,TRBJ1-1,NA,TGTGCCAGCAGTGAAGCTGAAGGGATTGAAGCTTTCTTT,CASSEAEGIEAFF
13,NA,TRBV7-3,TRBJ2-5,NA,TGTGCCAGCAGCCAGGGGCAGGGGGAGACCCAGTACTTC,CASSQGQGETQYF
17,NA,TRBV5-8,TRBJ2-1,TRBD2,TGTGCCAGCAGCCCGGGACTAGCGGGAGGGGGCTACAATGAGCAGTTCTTC,CASSPGLAGGGYNEQFF
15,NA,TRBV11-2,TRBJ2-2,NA,TGTGCCAGCAGCTTACCAGGGTGGGGGACCGGGGAGCTGTTTTTT,CASSLPGWGTGELFF
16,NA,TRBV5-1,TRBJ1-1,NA,TGCGCCAGCAGCTTGCCGCCTAGGATGAGGAACACTGAAGCTTTCTTT,CASSLPPRMRNTEAFF
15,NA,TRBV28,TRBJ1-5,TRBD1,TGTGCCAGCAGTTTTGTACAGGGGTACAATCAGCCCCAGCATTTT,CASSFVQGYNQPQHF
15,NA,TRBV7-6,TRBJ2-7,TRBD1,TGTGCCAGCAGCTTATCTTGGCAGGGGGAAGGAAAGCAGTACTTC,CASSLSWQGEGKQYF
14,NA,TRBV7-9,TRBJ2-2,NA,TGTGCCAGCACCCGATCCGGGGCCTCCGGGGAGCTGTTTTTT,CASTRSGASGELFF
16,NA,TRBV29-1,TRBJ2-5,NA,TGCAGCGTTCAACCGTTTCTGGGGAGAGGGCAGGAGACCCAGTACTTC,CSVQPFLGRGQETQYF
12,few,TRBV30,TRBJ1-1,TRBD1,TGTGCGGCCACAGGGGGTAACACTGAAGCTTTCTTT,CAATGGNTEAFF
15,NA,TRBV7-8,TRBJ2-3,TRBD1,TGTGCCAGCAGCTCCACGCAGGGGGCTTCAGATACGCAGTATTTT,CASSSTQGASDTQYF